Following are 31 T cell receptor beta chains from one sample sequenced in a study of graft-versus-host responses after intestinal transplantation. No cognate antigen is known for these TCRs. Sequencing used immunoSEQ multiplex PCR; TCRdb keeps in-frame clones, though not all of them. The sample has over 100,000 clones; roughly 92% are singletons. This specimen consisted of unstimulated CD4+ T cells sorted from spleen or lymph node cells, obtained before transplant. Receptor source: a human donor who was the organ donor for an intestinal transplant.

About this clone: Other nucleotide sequences from this sample produce the same CDR3. The V gene is TRBV7-2, the J gene TRBJ2-1; no clear D. The CDR3 length is 13 residues. Germline V gene data show CDR1 as SGHTA and CDR2 as FQGNSA. V lost 5 bases and J lost 4, with 9 bases in between. The CDR3 DNA sequence: TGTGCCAGCAGCCTAGTTCGGTACAATGAGCAGTTCTTC. It encodes CASSLVRYNEQFF.

V is TRBV5-1 and J is TRBJ2-5; a weak D match, TRBD2 (6 bases). V was clipped by 4 bases and J by 0 bases, with 13 bases between them. The germline gives CDR1 SGHRS, CDR2 YFSETQ. The CDR3 totals 15 residues. The CDR3 reads CASSVQASDQETQYF. In nucleotides, the CDR3 is TGCGCCAGCAGCGTCCAAGCTAGCGACCAAGAGACCCAGTACTTC.

DNA of the CDR3: TGTGCCAGTAGTTCGGGGCCCTCTCGCGGGGAGCTGTTTTTT. This gives the protein CASSSGPSRGELFF. This rearrangement joins TRBV19 to TRBJ2-2; either TRBD1 or TRBD2 may supply D (5 bases each). Trimming cost V 5 bases and J 7 bases, with 14 bases left between them. In germline, CDR1 is LNHDA, CDR2 SQIVND (reference sequence). This CDR3 spans 14 amino acids.

This sequence joins TRBV2 and TRBJ1-2, with D possibly TRBD1 on 5 matching bases. Germline V gives CDR1 SNHLY, CDR2 FYNNEI. The ends were cut back, 4 bases at V and 4 bases at J, with 10 bases in the middle. The CDR3 sequence is 13 residues long. The CDR3 sequence is CASSAPGTYGYTF. CDR3 DNA: TGTGCCAGCAGTGCCCCAGGGACCTATGGCTACACCTTC.

The rearrangement joins TRBV6-1 to TRBJ2-7, with 9 bases identical to TRBD1. V lost 8 bases, J lost 5 bases, and 4 bases stayed unmatched. In germline, CDR1 is MNHNS, CDR2 SASEGT. CDR3 length: 12 residues. The CDR3 coding sequence is TGTGCCAGCCGGGACAGGGTCCACGAGCAGTACTTC. This encodes CASRDRVHEQYF.

V and J are TRBV28 and TRBJ1-1; TRBD1 might be the D (6 bases). There are 14 residues in the CDR3. Germline loops: CDR1 MDHEN, CDR2 SYDVKM. V lost 6 bases to trimming and J lost 1 base, with 12 bases between them. The CDR3 DNA is TGTGCCAGCAGACCAAGGACAGAGAACACTGAAGCTTTCTTT. This translates into CASRPRTENTEAFF.

V usage is TRBV6-5 and J usage is TRBJ2-5, with TRBD2 identical over 11 bases. Germline lookup yields CDR1 MNHEY and CDR2 SVGAGI. V lost 2 bases to trimming and J lost 5 bases; unmatched junction nucleotides: 4. The CDR3 runs to 15 residues. The CDR3, as DNA: TGTGCCAGCAGTTACGAGACTAGCGGGAAGGAGACCCAGTACTTC. Protein: CASSYETSGKETQYF.

The J gene is TRBJ2-7, the V gene TRBV6-1, with TRBD2 identical over 11 bases. This CDR3 is 15 amino acids long. The trim removed 5 bases at V and 3 bases at J, leaving 6 bases unmatched. Looked up from germline, CDR1 is MNHNS and CDR2 is SASEGT. The CDR3 reads CASSTRTSGRYEQYF. DNA of the CDR3: TGTGCCAGCAGTACCCGGACTAGCGGGCGCTACGAGCAGTACTTC.

The CDR3 nucleotides read TGTGCCAGCAGCGTAGTGGGGGGGACTAGCGGGACAAGTGAGCAGTTCTTC. This gives the protein CASSVVGGTSGTSEQFF. The chain joins TRBV9 to TRBJ2-1, with 13 bases aligning to TRBD2. V gave up 0 bases and J gave up 9 bases; unmatched junction bases: 9. Germline loops: CDR1 SGDLS, CDR2 YYNGEE. This CDR3 region has 17 residues.

This clone is a singleton in its sample. This chain connects TRBV6-4 to TRBJ2-1, with 8 positions matching TRBD2. The CDR3 is 16 amino acids. Trimming took 3 bases from V and 4 from J; bases not matched to a gene: 8. From germline, CDR1 is MRHNA and CDR2 SNTAGT. CDR3 sequence: CASSETGGSGYNEQFF. CDR3 DNA sequence: TGTGCCAGCAGTGAGACGGGAGGGAGTGGGTACAATGAGCAGTTCTTC.

The chain is built from TRBV5-1 and TRBJ1-6, with no clear D. Trimming shortened V by 0 bases and J by 7 bases, and 2 bases separated the two germline ends. This CDR3 comprises 12 residues. Germline V gene data show CDR1 as SGHRS and CDR2 as YFSETQ. The CDR3 region has the DNA TGCGCCAGCAGCTTGGACAATTCACCCCTCCACTTT. Its translation: CASSLDNSPLHF.

The chain carries TRBV28 and TRBJ1-2, with 11 bases matching TRBD1. CDR3 length equals 15 residues. V shed 6 bases, J shed 3 bases, and the junction held 6 bases outside the gene matches. Germline values: CDR1 MDHEN, CDR2 SYDVKM. CDR3 sequence reads: CASSFGQGADYGYTF. CDR3 coding DNA: TGTGCCAGCAGCTTTGGACAGGGGGCAGACTATGGCTACACCTTC.

The sample holds one count of this clone. The V and J genes are TRBV27 and TRBJ2-7, with 7 bases matching TRBD2. This CDR3 is built from 15 residues. CDR1 is MNHEY and CDR2 is SMNVEV in the germline V gene (reference sequence). The ends lost 5 bases at V and 2 bases at J; junction bases unmatched: 9. The CDR3 protein is CASSLNWTSPYEQYF. The CDR3, as DNA: TGTGCCAGCAGTCTTAATTGGACTAGTCCCTACGAGCAGTACTTC.

This chain connects TRBV19 to TRBJ2-3; the match to TRBD1 covers 10 bases. With V trimmed by 5 bases and J by 2 bases, 4 bases remained unmatched. Germline V gives CDR1 LNHDA, CDR2 SQIVND (reference sequence). The CDR3 consists of 15 residues. The CDR3 DNA is TGTGCCAGTAGTGGGACAGGGGTGTTCACAGATACGCAGTATTTT. It yields the protein CASSGTGVFTDTQYF.

The chain employs TRBV4-3 and TRBJ2-3; no firm D call. The germline gives CDR1 LGHNA, CDR2 YSLEER. The CDR3 spans 13 residues. V was pared by 1 base and J by 2 bases, with 4 bases between. The DNA for the CDR3 is TGCGCCAGCAGCCAAGGAGACACAGATACGCAGTATTTT. Its protein is CASSQGDTDTQYF.

In nucleotides, the CDR3 is TGTGCCAGCAGCCCCCGTCAGGGGGAGCTGTTTTTT. Translating it yields CASSPRQGELFF. The V gene is TRBV11-2, the J gene TRBJ2-2; no definite D call. The CDR3 is made up of 12 amino acids. V lost 5 bases, J lost 8 bases, and 9 bases lay in between. The germline V gene has CDR1 SGHAT and CDR2 FQNNGV.

The chain is built from TRBV6-4 and TRBJ1-2; D is undetermined. Germline assignment: CDR1 MRHNA and CDR2 SNTAGT. Trimming took 6 bases from V and 4 from J, leaving 12 bases between them. The CDR3 contains 13 residues. This CDR3 reads CASSRRAGYGYTF. CDR3 in DNA: TGTGCCAGCAGCCGGAGGGCGGGCTATGGCTACACCTTC.

This sequence joins TRBV19 and TRBJ2-1, with 11 bases lining up with TRBD2. Germline assignment: CDR1 LNHDA and CDR2 SQIVND (reference sequence). This CDR3 region has 15 residues. V lost 5 bases, J lost 2 bases, and 2 bases stayed unmatched. The CDR3 protein is CASSVTSGAYNEQFF. The CDR3 nucleotides read TGTGCCAGTAGTGTGACTAGCGGGGCCTACAATGAGCAGTTCTTC.

The V and J genes are TRBV10-3 and TRBJ2-7, with 9 bases matching TRBD2. Per germline, CDR1 ENHRY and CDR2 SYGVKD. The V and J ends lost 10 bases and 7 bases, in that order; junction bases with no gene match: 20. CDR3 length: 16 amino acids. CDR3 residues: CAKRRTSVWDRGEQYF. The CDR3 nucleotides read TGTGCCAAAAGACGGACTAGCGTATGGGATAGGGGTGAGCAGTACTTC.

This clone was detected a few times. V and J are TRBV5-1 and TRBJ2-3; 8 bases align to TRBD2. V was clipped by 1 base and J by 0 bases; unmatched bases: 4. This CDR3 region has 16 residues. Germline V gene data show CDR1 as SGHRS and CDR2 as YFSETQ. Here the CDR3 reads CASSLSGGSSTDTQYF. The CDR3 DNA reads as TGCGCCAGCAGCTTGTCGGGGGGGAGCAGCACAGATACGCAGTATTTT. Based on the CDR3 plus reference TRBV5-1 and TRBJ2-3, the full variable domain is KAGVTQTPRYLIKTRGQQVTLSCSPISGHRSVSWYQQTPGQGLQFLFEYFSETQRNKGNFPGRFSGRQFSNSRSEMNVSTLELGDSALYLCASSLSGGSSTDTQYFGPGTRLTVL.

The J gene is TRBJ2-5, the V gene TRBV20-1; no clear D gene. The CDR3 has 11 amino acids. Germline-derived CDR1 and CDR2 are DFQATT and SNEGSKA (reference sequence). Trimming removed 4 bases from V and 4 bases from J, with 7 bases in between. The CDR3 bases are TGCAGTGCTATCATGCTAGAGACCCAGTACTTC. Protein: CSAIMLETQYF.

This rearrangement joins TRBV5-1 to TRBJ1-2, with TRBD1 matching over 8 bases. The CDR3 length is 15 residues. The J segment lost 4 bases and the V segment lost 3 bases, leaving 8 bases of the junction unmatched. The germline V gene encodes CDR1 SGHRS and CDR2 YFSETQ. Here the CDR3 DNA reads TGCGCCAGCAGCTATGAGAGACAGGGGCCCTATGGCTACACCTTC. This gives the protein CASSYERQGPYGYTF.

The gene calls are TRBV7-2 and TRBJ1-5; D gene unclear. With 1 base removed from V and 2 bases from J, the gap between germline ends came to 6 bases. This CDR3 region has 14 residues. CDR1 and CDR2 from the germline V gene are SGHTA and FQGNSA. CDR3 DNA: TGTGCCAGCAGCTTAGATCTTGGCAATCAGCCCCAGCATTTT. Amino acid sequence: CASSLDLGNQPQHF.

V is TRBV7-2 and J is TRBJ2-1; TRBD2 agrees at 7 bases. Germline CDR1 and CDR2: SGHTA and FQGNSA. V trimming: 1 base; J trimming: 8 bases; junction bases outside the gene matches: 8. The CDR3 totals 15 residues. The CDR3 spells CASSLVVGGPYEQFF. CDR3 nucleotides: TGTGCCAGCAGCTTAGTAGTGGGAGGGCCCTATGAGCAGTTCTTC.

The chain carries TRBV28 and TRBJ2-7, with D possibly TRBD1 on 6 matching bases. V was shortened by 10 bases and J by 2 bases, with 12 bases between the two germline ends. This CDR3 is built from 12 residues. Germline V gives CDR1 MDHEN, CDR2 SYDVKM. For the CDR3, the DNA is TGTGCCACCCGACAGGTAACCTACGAGCAGTACTTC. This encodes CATRQVTYEQYF.

The DNA for the CDR3 is TGTGCCAGCAGCCCGGACAGGCCTGAAGCTTTCTTT. This encodes CASSPDRPEAFF. The chain has TRBV7-9 and TRBJ1-1; TRBD1 agrees at 7 bases. Germline V lookup: CDR1 SEHNR, CDR2 FQNEAQ (reference sequence). The CDR3 consists of 12 residues. V was clipped by 5 bases and J by 6 bases; unmatched bases: 3. Supplemented by reference TRBV7-9 and TRBJ1-1, the full variable domain reads DTGVSQNPRHKITKRGQNVTFRCDPISEHNRLYWYRQTLGQGPEFLTYFQNEAQLEKSRLLSDRFSAERPKGSFSTLEIQRTEQGDSAMYLCASSPDRPEAFFGQGTRLTVV.

About this clone: The junction departs from the called germline gene at one end, perhaps through a read error. This chain connects TRBV7-7 to TRBJ2-2; D possibly corresponds to TRBD1 (5 bases). CDR1 is SSHAT and CDR2 is FNYEAQ in the germline V gene (reference sequence). The CDR3 covers 16 residues. The CDR3: CASSLGGAENTGELFF. CDR3 in DNA: TGTGCTAGCAGCTTAGGTGGGGCGGAGAACACCGGGGAGCTGTTTTTT.

This sequence joins TRBV29-1 and TRBJ2-1; D ambiguous. V gave up 5 bases and J gave up 10 bases, with 18 bases separating them. The CDR3 consists of 13 residues. CDR1 SQVTM and CDR2 ANQGSEA come from the germline V gene. CDR3 sequence: CSVRSDTLGEQFF. The CDR3, as DNA: TGCAGCGTTAGGTCAGATACTTTAGGGGAGCAGTTCTTC.

The rearrangement joins TRBV20-1 to TRBJ2-1; a weak D match, TRBD1 (6 bases). Deletions cut 5 bases from V and 10 bases from J, with 9 bases between. The CDR3 is 10 residues long. Germline loops: CDR1 DFQATT, CDR2 SNEGSKA (reference sequence). CDR3 sequence (DNA): TGCAGTGCTCGTAGGGGGGAGCAGTTCTTC. Protein product: CSARRGEQFF.

Note on this clone: Relative to the germline gene, one junction end is altered; a read error may explain this. The chain is built from TRBV13 and TRBJ2-1; TRBD2 aligns across 9 bases. This CDR3 contains 15 residues. Germline loops: CDR1 PRHDT, CDR2 FYEKMQ (reference sequence). The CDR3 sequence is CAGSLGLAGHNEQFF. CDR3 DNA sequence: TGTGCCGGCAGCTTAGGGCTAGCGGGACATAATGAGCAGTTCTTC. Combining the CDR3 with reference TRBV13 and TRBJ2-1 gives the whole variable domain AAGVIQSPRHLIKEKRETATLKCYPIPRHDTVYWYQQGPGQDPQFLISFYEKMQSDKGSIPDRFSAQQFSDYHSELNMSSLELGDSALYFCAGSLGLAGHNEQFFGPGTRLTVL.

The chain employs TRBV20-1 and TRBJ1-2, with 8 bases matching TRBD1. The CDR3 loop spans 11 amino acids. Germline CDR1 reads DFQATT; CDR2 reads SNEGSKA (reference sequence). V shed 4 bases and J 6 bases; nucleotides not matched to a gene: 1. The CDR3: CSANRGNGYTF. CDR3 coding DNA: TGCAGTGCTAACAGGGGGAATGGCTACACCTTC.